This T cell receptor beta chain was sequenced during a study of blood T cell repertoires in COVID-19. About the research overall: Acute-phase and convalescent COVID-19 samples originated in the United States, Italy and Spain. The analysed material was cDNA or gDNA that came from T cells, B-cell-depleted T cells, or PBMCs.

Cohorts were determined from participant-reported clinical history. Study processing details: Reference gene primers were amplified, and this amplification served to estimate nucleated cell counts. The repertoire was sequenced with immunoSEQ multiplex PCR; TCRdb's copy has only in-frame clones and lacks some. Clonal size and the V and J genes are those of that table, whereas D and trimming came from the DNA. The data contain 200,000 to 250,000 clones, 86% of them seen just once; the ten biggest clones take up over 3%. Losses at the gene ends were 8 bases for V and 7 bases for J; bases not matched to a gene: 2. This CDR3 contains 11 residues. CDR1 SNHLY and CDR2 FYNNEI come from the germline V gene.

The chain links TRBV2 to TRBJ2-1; TRBD2 aligns across 7 bases. This receptor was obtained from a woman in her thirties or forties with acute COVID-19. Sequenced material: PBMCs or T cells enriched from blood (not recorded which). The CDR3 DNA sequence: TGTGCCAGCGGAGCGGGGAATGAGCAGTTCTTC. Amino acids: CASGAGNEQFF.